One and the same sample provided the 27 T cell receptor beta chains below, sequenced in a study of cytomegalovirus exposure and HLA in healthy donors. In the PCR, 60 Vbeta and 13 Jbeta primers were used. Measured with immunoSEQ multiplex PCR; TCRdb has only the in-frame clones, and not every one. This table has about 120,000 clones, roughly a tenth appearing once. Sequenced input: PBMCs. The receptor source for this set is a woman under 30 in good health and CMV-seropositive.

This clone was picked up a small number of times. V is TRBV5-4 and J is TRBJ1-2; no definite D call. The CDR3 loop spans 13 amino acids. The V end was cut by 4 bases, the J end by 4 bases, with 11 bases between. Germline-derived CDR1 and CDR2 are SGHNT and YYREEE (reference sequence). The CDR3, as DNA: TGTGCCAGCAGCGACGAGGAATCCTATGGCTACACCTTC. This sequence encodes CASSDEESYGYTF.

This clone has a handful of counts. V usage is TRBV25-1 and J usage is TRBJ2-7, with 10 bases lining up with TRBD1. The trim removed 7 bases at V and 2 bases at J, leaving 5 bases unmatched. Germline values: CDR1 MGHDK, CDR2 SYGVNS. CDR3 length equals 14 residues. CDR3 nucleotides: TGTGCCAGCACCAGCGGGACAGGGGCCTACGAGCAGTACTTC. Translation gives CASTSGTGAYEQYF.

There are a few counts of this clone. The chain carries TRBV30 and TRBJ2-1; TRBD2 aligns across 9 bases. Trimming at V came to 3 bases and at J to 9 bases, leaving 15 bases not matched to a gene. The V gene's germline CDR1 is GTSNPN and CDR2 SVGIG (reference sequence). CDR3 length equals 16 residues. Written as DNA, the CDR3 is TGTGCCTGGAGCGGGGCGTGGGCGGGAGGGCCGGTTGAGCAGTTCTTC. It encodes CAWSGAWAGGPVEQFF.

This clone was seen only a few times. The CDR3 DNA reads as TGTGCCAGCAGCTGGGGCAGCGGAGGGGCCTACGAGCAGTACTTC. Residues: CASSWGSGGAYEQYF. This chain uses TRBV7-9 with TRBJ2-7; TRBD2 might be the D (6 bases). The germline V and J ends were trimmed by 4 bases and 2 bases, with 15 bases remaining between them. This CDR3 is built from 15 residues. Per the germline V gene, CDR1 is SEHNR and CDR2 is FQNEAQ (reference sequence).

The table lists this clone with a few counts. The chain recombines TRBV18 with TRBJ2-2; D might be TRBD1 (6 bases). Germline values: CDR1 KGHSH, CDR2 LQKENI. The CDR3 has 13 residues. V lost 3 bases to trimming and J lost 6 bases, with 8 bases between them. DNA of the CDR3: TGTGCCAGCTCACCCAACAGGGCCGGGGAGCTGTTTTTT. Protein product: CASSPNRAGELFF. Full variable domain (rest looked up from reference TRBV18 and TRBJ2-2): NAGVMQNPRHLVRRRGQEARLRCSPMKGHSHVYWYRQLPEEGLKFMVYLQKENIIDESGMPKERFSAEFPKEGPSILRIQQVVRGDSAAYFCASSPNRAGELFFGEGSRLTVL.

The CDR3 bases are TGTGCCACCAGCAGAGATCGCGGAGGCACTACTAATGAAAAACTGTTTTTT. Translated, it gives CATSRDRGGTTNEKLFF. The genes are TRBV15 and TRBJ1-4; the D is unclear. The CDR3 length is 17 residues. Per the germline V gene, CDR1 is LNHNV and CDR2 is YYDKDF (reference sequence). Trimming stripped 0 bases from V and 2 bases from J, with 13 bases between.

V is TRBV2 and J is TRBJ2-1; 7 bases line up with TRBD2. Unmatched junction bases numbered 6, after V lost 4 bases and J lost 6 bases. Germline lookup yields CDR1 SNHLY and CDR2 FYNNEI. This CDR3 has 14 amino acids. The CDR3 DNA reads TGTGCCAGCAGTGTCGCGGGAGTGGGCAATGAGCAGTTCTTC. Translating it yields CASSVAGVGNEQFF.

This chain uses TRBV7-3 with TRBJ2-2; D gene uncertain. Germline V gives CDR1 SGHTA, CDR2 FQGTGA. This CDR3 spans 14 amino acids. V was pared by 0 bases and J by 4 bases, with 6 bases between. The CDR3 loop is CASSLTRSTGELFF. The CDR3 DNA sequence: TGTGCCAGCAGCTTAACGCGAAGCACCGGGGAGCTGTTTTTT.

This clone came up a few times. V usage is TRBV5-1 and J usage is TRBJ1-2; 9 positions match TRBD1. Germline V gene lookup returns CDR1 SGHRS and CDR2 YFSETQ. The J segment lost 4 bases and the V segment lost 7 bases, leaving 14 bases of the junction unmatched. The CDR3 has 16 residues. Here the CDR3 reads CASGGQGASDFYGYTF. CDR3 DNA sequence: TGCGCCAGCGGGGGACAGGGCGCCTCCGATTTCTATGGCTACACCTTC.

The V and J genes are TRBV5-1 and TRBJ2-2, with D tentatively TRBD2 (5 bases). The germline V and J ends were trimmed by 4 bases and 7 bases, with 20 bases remaining between them. This CDR3 is built from 16 residues. Germline V gene lookup returns CDR1 SGHRS and CDR2 YFSETQ. The CDR3 sequence is CASSSWIGKVDGELFF. The CDR3 region has the DNA TGCGCCAGCAGCAGCTGGATCGGGAAGGTTGACGGGGAGCTGTTTTTT.

The rearrangement links TRBV19 to TRBJ2-5; TRBD2 is a possible D gene (5 bases). CDR1 and CDR2 (germline): LNHDA, SQIVND (reference sequence). The CDR3 sequence is 15 residues long. V lost 5 bases, J lost 5 bases, and 18 bases lay in between. The CDR3 nucleotides are TGTGCCAGTAGTCGCCAAGGCGCGTCGGGGGAGACCCAGTACTTC. It specifies CASSRQGASGETQYF.

The chain couples TRBV9 to TRBJ1-4; D is uncertain. Trimming took 0 bases from V and 7 from J, leaving 13 bases between them. CDR1 is SGDLS and CDR2 is YYNGEE in the germline V gene. The CDR3 sequence is 15 residues long. The CDR3 loop is CASSVGVGYGEKLFF. DNA for the CDR3: TGTGCCAGCAGCGTAGGGGTCGGGTATGGTGAAAAACTGTTTTTT.

This clone was counted between two and nine times. The V and J genes are TRBV7-9 and TRBJ2-3; 8 bases line up with TRBD2. The CDR3 loop spans 17 amino acids. CDR1 and CDR2 (germline): SEHNR, FQNEAQ (reference sequence). J gave up 4 bases and V 1 base, and 10 bases lay outside the gene matches. CDR3 sequence (DNA): TGTGCCAGCAGCTTAGGGTACAGCGGGAGTGGGGCAGATACGCAGTATTTT. Translated, it gives CASSLGYSGSGADTQYF.

This clone was found a few times. This chain joins TRBV5-1 and TRBJ1-1; 9 bases agree with TRBD1. The CDR3 totals 17 residues. Germline V gene lookup returns CDR1 SGHRS and CDR2 YFSETQ. J was trimmed by 1 base and V by 4 bases; bases with no gene match: 11. The CDR3 region has the DNA TGCGCCAGCAGCCCCCCACAGGGGGCATTGGGGAACACTGAAGCTTTCTTT. Protein sequence: CASSPPQGALGNTEAFF.

This clone appeared a few times. V gene TRBV5-6 combines with J gene TRBJ1-1, with no clear D. V gave up 4 bases and J gave up 4 bases, with 11 bases separating them. CDR1 is SGHDT, CDR2 YYEEEE, per germline. The CDR3 is 13 amino acids. In nucleotides, the CDR3 is TGTGCCAGCAGCCTCACGGGGATCACTGAAGCTTTCTTT. Residues: CASSLTGITEAFF.

This chain's CDR3 is CASSRTSAGGPSGTDTQYF. CDR3 nucleotides: TGTGCCAGCAGCCGAACCTCAGCGGGAGGGCCTAGTGGCACAGATACGCAGTATTTT. The J gene is TRBJ2-3, the V gene TRBV7-6; the match to TRBD2 covers 10 bases. Trimming at V came to 5 bases and at J to 1 base, leaving 15 bases not matched to a gene. The CDR3 runs 19 residues. The germline V gene has CDR1 SGHVS and CDR2 FNYEAQ.

The chain recombines TRBV29-1 with TRBJ2-5, with 8 bases identical to TRBD2. The germline V gene encodes CDR1 SQVTM and CDR2 ANQGSEA. The CDR3 runs to 13 residues. V gave up 6 bases and J gave up 4 bases; unmatched junction bases: 7. DNA for the CDR3: TGCAGCGTGAGGCGGGGGGCCGGAGAGACCCAGTACTTC. It yields the protein CSVRRGAGETQYF.

The chain employs TRBV6-5 and TRBJ1-1; D possibly corresponds to TRBD1 (5 bases). V lost 5 bases to trimming and J lost 4 bases, with 14 bases between them. The CDR3 is 14 residues long. CDR1 MNHEY and CDR2 SVGAGI come from the germline V gene. The CDR3: CASSVPGLLTEAFF. The CDR3 region has the DNA TGTGCCAGCAGTGTTCCGGGACTCCTCACTGAAGCTTTCTTT.

This chain connects TRBV10-3 to TRBJ2-1; 8 bases align to TRBD2. Germline V gene sequence: CDR1 ENHRY, CDR2 SYGVKD. The CDR3 is made up of 15 amino acids. J gave up 10 bases and V 3 bases, and 11 bases lay outside the gene matches. Here the CDR3 reads CAISDQLALAGEQFF. CDR3 nucleotide sequence: TGTGCCATCAGTGACCAGCTAGCTTTAGCGGGAGAGCAGTTCTTC.

This clone was counted between two and nine times. This chain connects TRBV7-9 to TRBJ2-1, with no clear D. CDR1 is SEHNR, CDR2 FQNEAQ, per germline (reference sequence). The V end lost 1 base, the J end lost 10 bases, and 5 bases lay between the germline ends. The length of the CDR3 is 11 residues. This chain's CDR3 is CASSLVQEQFF. The CDR3 coding sequence is TGTGCCAGCAGCTTAGTTCAGGAGCAGTTCTTC.

A few counts support this clone. The chain couples TRBV9 to TRBJ1-1; no clear D gene. V was pared by 0 bases and J by 9 bases, with 3 bases between. CDR1 SGDLS and CDR2 YYNGEE come from the germline V gene. The CDR3 sequence is 10 residues long. The CDR3 DNA is TGTGCCAGCAGCGTAGTTAAAGCTTTCTTT. It is translated as CASSVVKAFF.

This clone was recorded a few times. This sequence joins TRBV11-3 and TRBJ2-2, with 15 bases that match TRBD2. The CDR3 totals 19 residues. The junction had 15 bases not matched to a gene; V was cut back by 8 bases and J by 5 bases. Germline CDR1 SGHNT, CDR2 YENEEA. The DNA for the CDR3 is TGTGCCAGCGACCGAGGGGACAGAGGACTAGCGGGAGGGACCGGGGAGCTGTTTTTT. Residues: CASDRGDRGLAGGTGELFF.

This chain connects TRBV9 to TRBJ1-1; 8 nucleotides match TRBD1. V gave up 3 bases and J gave up 0 bases; unmatched junction bases: 10. CDR3 length: 17 residues. Germline lookup yields CDR1 SGDLS and CDR2 YYNGEE. The CDR3 nucleotides are TGTGCCAGCAGCGGGATGACAGGGGTGATGATGAACACTGAAGCTTTCTTT. Encoded protein: CASSGMTGVMMNTEAFF.

V and J are TRBV15 and TRBJ2-1, with 13 bases matching TRBD2. J gave up 6 bases and V 5 bases, and 4 bases lay outside the gene matches. There are 15 residues in the CDR3. Germline V gene data show CDR1 as LNHNV and CDR2 as YYDKDF (reference sequence). The CDR3 loop is CATSPGTSGINEQFF. Written as DNA, the CDR3 is TGTGCCACCAGCCCCGGGACTAGCGGGATCAATGAGCAGTTCTTC.

This clone has a handful of counts. This sequence joins TRBV10-3 and TRBJ1-5; the D gene is possibly TRBD1 (6 bases). Looked up from germline, CDR1 is ENHRY and CDR2 is SYGVKD. CDR3 size: 13 residues. Trimming shortened V by 6 bases and J by 0 bases, and 6 bases separated the two germline ends. The CDR3 region has the DNA TGTGCCATCAGGGACAGTAGCAATCAGCCCCAGCATTTT. This gives the protein CAIRDSSNQPQHF.

The rearrangement joins TRBV11-2 to TRBJ2-2; D ambiguous. The CDR3 is 15 residues long. Germline V gene lookup returns CDR1 SGHAT and CDR2 FQNNGV. Trimming pared 5 bases from V and 0 bases from J, leaving 10 bases between. CDR3 amino acids: CASSPPFTNTGELFF. As DNA, the CDR3 is TGTGCCAGCAGCCCCCCGTTTACGAACACCGGGGAGCTGTTTTTT.

This clone has more than one count but fewer than ten. The rearrangement links TRBV6-6 to TRBJ2-7; a possible D gene is TRBD1 (6 bases). The V end was cut by 2 bases, the J end by 6 bases, with 11 bases between. This CDR3 has 13 amino acids. CDR1 is MNHNY and CDR2 is SVGAGI in the germline V gene (reference sequence). The CDR3 protein is CASSYGRQAEQYF. CDR3 bases: TGTGCCAGCAGTTACGGGCGACAGGCCGAGCAGTACTTC.